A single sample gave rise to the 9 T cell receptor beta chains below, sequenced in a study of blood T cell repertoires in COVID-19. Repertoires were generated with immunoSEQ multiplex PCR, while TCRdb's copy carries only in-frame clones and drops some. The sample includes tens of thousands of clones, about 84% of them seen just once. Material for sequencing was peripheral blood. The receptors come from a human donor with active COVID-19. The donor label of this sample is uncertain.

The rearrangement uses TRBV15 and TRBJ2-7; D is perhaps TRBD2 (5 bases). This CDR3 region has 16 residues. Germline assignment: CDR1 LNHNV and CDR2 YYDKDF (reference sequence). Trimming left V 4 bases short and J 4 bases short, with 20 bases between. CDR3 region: CATSNPSGSSLYEQYF. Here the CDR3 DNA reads TGTGCCACCAGCAACCCGTCTGGGAGCAGCCTTTACGAGCAGTACTTC. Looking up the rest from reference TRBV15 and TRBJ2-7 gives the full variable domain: DAMVIQNPRYQVTQFGKPVTLSCSQTLNHNVMYWYQQKSSQAPKLLFHYYDKDFNNEADTPDNFQSRRPNTSFCFLDIRSPGLGDTAMYLCATSNPSGSSLYEQYFGPGTRLTVT.

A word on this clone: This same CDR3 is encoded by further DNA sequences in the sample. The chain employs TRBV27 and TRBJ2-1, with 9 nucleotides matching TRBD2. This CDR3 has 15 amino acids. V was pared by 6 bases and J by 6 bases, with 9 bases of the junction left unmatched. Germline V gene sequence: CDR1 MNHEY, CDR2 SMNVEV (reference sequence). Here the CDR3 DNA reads TGTGCCAGCAGGTACGGGCTAGCGGGAAGCAATGAGCAGTTCTTC. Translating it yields CASRYGLAGSNEQFF.

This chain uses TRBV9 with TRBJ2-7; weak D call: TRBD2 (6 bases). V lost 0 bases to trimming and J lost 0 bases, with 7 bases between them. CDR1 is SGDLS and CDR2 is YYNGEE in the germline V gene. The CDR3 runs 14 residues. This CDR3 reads CASSVVADSYEQYF. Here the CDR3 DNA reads TGTGCCAGCAGCGTAGTAGCGGACTCCTACGAGCAGTACTTC.

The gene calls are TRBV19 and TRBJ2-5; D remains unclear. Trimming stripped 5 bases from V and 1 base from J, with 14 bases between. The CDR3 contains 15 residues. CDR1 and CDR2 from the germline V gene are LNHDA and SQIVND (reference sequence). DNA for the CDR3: TGTGCCAGTAGTGTTGGTGGTAGCCCCCAAGAGACCCAGTACTTC. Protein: CASSVGGSPQETQYF.

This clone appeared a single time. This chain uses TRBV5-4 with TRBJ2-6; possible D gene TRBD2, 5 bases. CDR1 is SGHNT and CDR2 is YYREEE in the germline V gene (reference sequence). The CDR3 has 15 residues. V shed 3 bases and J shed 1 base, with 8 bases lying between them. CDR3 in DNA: TGTGCCAGCAGCTGGGGAGCATCTGGGGCCAACGTCCTGACTTTC. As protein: CASSWGASGANVLTF.

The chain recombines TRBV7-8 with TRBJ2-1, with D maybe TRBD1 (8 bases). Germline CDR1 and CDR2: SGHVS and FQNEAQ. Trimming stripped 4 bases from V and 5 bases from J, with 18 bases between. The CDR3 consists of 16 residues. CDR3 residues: CASSYRGGLINNEQFF. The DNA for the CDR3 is TGTGCCAGCAGCTACAGGGGGGGACTTATAAACAATGAGCAGTTCTTC. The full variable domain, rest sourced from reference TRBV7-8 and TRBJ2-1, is GAGVSQSPRYKVAKRGQDVALRCDPISGHVSLFWYQQALGQGPEFLTYFQNEAQLDKSGLPSDRFFAERPEGSVSTLKIQRTQQEDSAVYLCASSYRGGLINNEQFFGPGTRLTVL.

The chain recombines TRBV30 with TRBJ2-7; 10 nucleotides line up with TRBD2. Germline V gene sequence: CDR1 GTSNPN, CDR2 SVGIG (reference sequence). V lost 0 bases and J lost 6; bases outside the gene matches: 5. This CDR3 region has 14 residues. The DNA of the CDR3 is TGTGCCTGGAGTGTGGGGACTAGCGTGGGCGAGCAGTACTTC. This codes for CAWSVGTSVGEQYF. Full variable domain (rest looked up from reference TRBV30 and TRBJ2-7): SQTIHQWPATLVQPVGSPLSLECTVEGTSNPNLYWYRQAAGRGLQLLFYSVGIGQISSEVPQNLSASRPQDRQFILSSKKLLLSDSGFYLCAWSVGTSVGEQYFGPGTRLTVT.

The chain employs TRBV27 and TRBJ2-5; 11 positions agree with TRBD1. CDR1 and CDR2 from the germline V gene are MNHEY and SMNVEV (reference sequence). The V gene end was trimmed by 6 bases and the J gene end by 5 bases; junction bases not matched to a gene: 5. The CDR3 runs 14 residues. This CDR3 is CASSSRDRGETQYF. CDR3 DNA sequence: TGTGCCAGCAGCTCCCGGGACAGGGGGGAGACCCAGTACTTC.

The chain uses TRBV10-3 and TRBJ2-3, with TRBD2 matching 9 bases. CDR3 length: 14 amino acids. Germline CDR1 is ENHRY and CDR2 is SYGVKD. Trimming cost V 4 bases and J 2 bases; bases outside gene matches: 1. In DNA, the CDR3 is TGTGCCATCAGTGCTAGCGGGGACACAGATACGCAGTATTTT. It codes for CAISASGDTDTQYF.